This passage covers 30 T cell receptor beta chains from one sample sequenced in a study of control samples from healthy donors and cancer patients. Assay: immunoSEQ multiplex PCR; the TCRdb copy retains only in-frame clones and omits some. This sample has some 97,000 clones, with about 90% found just once. Sequencing input: blood. Receptor source: a woman between 45 and 65 years old in good health.

This clone was counted between two and nine times. CDR3 nucleotides: TGTGCCAGCAGCATCAGGGCTAGCGGGGCGTACGAGCAGTACTTC. Its protein is CASSIRASGAYEQYF. This chain uses TRBV5-6 with TRBJ2-7, with 9 bases lining up with TRBD2. V lost 4 bases to trimming and J lost 4 bases; unmatched junction nucleotides: 9. This CDR3 comprises 15 residues. Germline CDR1 reads SGHDT; CDR2 reads YYEEEE.

The V call is TRBV14, the J call TRBJ2-2; 10 bases map to TRBD2. Germline loops: CDR1 SGHDN, CDR2 FVKESK. The CDR3 has 15 residues. V dropped 5 bases and J dropped 6; count of bases not matched to a gene: 6. As DNA, the CDR3 is TGTGCCAGCAGCACGGGACTAGCGCCGGCCGGGGAGCTGTTTTTT. Amino acids: CASSTGLAPAGELFF. The whole variable domain, filled in from reference TRBV14 and TRBJ2-2, reads EAGVTQFPSHSVIEKGQTVTLRCDPISGHDNLYWYRRVMGKEIKFLLHFVKESKQDESGMPNNRFLAERTGGTYSTLKVQPAELEDSGVYFCASSTGLAPAGELFFGEGSRLTVL.

This clone was seen only once. The J gene is TRBJ2-3, the V gene TRBV5-1, with TRBD1 matching over 8 bases. V shed 4 bases and J 2 bases; nucleotides not matched to a gene: 6. The length of the CDR3 is 15 residues. Looked up from germline, CDR1 is SGHRS and CDR2 is YFSETQ. The CDR3 protein is CASSPTGVDTDTQYF. The CDR3 nucleotides are TGCGCCAGCAGCCCGACAGGGGTGGACACAGATACGCAGTATTTT.

The J gene is TRBJ2-1, the V gene TRBV18, with D tentatively TRBD1 (6 bases). V lost 1 base and J 9 bases, leaving 13 bases between the germline ends. The CDR3 is made up of 14 amino acids. Germline CDR1 KGHSH, CDR2 LQKENI. The CDR3 sequence: CASSPQAGVGEQFF. CDR3 bases: TGTGCCAGCTCACCACAGGCAGGGGTGGGTGAGCAGTTCTTC.

The V call is TRBV6-1, the J call TRBJ2-7; weak D call: TRBD1 (5 bases). V gave up 1 base and J gave up 6 bases, with 7 bases separating them. The CDR3 is 12 residues long. Germline CDR1 reads MNHNS; CDR2 reads SASEGT. The CDR3 sequence is CASSEGTLEQYF. The CDR3 DNA reads as TGTGCCAGCAGTGAAGGGACACTCGAGCAGTACTTC.

This clone has only a few counts. The V and J genes are TRBV7-9 and TRBJ2-7, with no clear D. CDR1 is SEHNR, CDR2 FQNEAQ, per germline (reference sequence). This CDR3 spans 12 amino acids. Trimming cost V 1 base and J 6 bases, with 7 bases left between them. DNA for the CDR3: TGTGCCAGCAGCTTAGGCAATCCCGAGCAGTACTTC. It yields the protein CASSLGNPEQYF. Combining the CDR3 with reference TRBV7-9 and TRBJ2-7 gives the whole variable domain DTGVSQNPRHKITKRGQNVTFRCDPISEHNRLYWYRQTLGQGPEFLTYFQNEAQLEKSRLLSDRFSAERPKGSFSTLEIQRTEQGDSAMYLCASSLGNPEQYFGPGTRLTVT.

The chain couples TRBV18 to TRBJ2-5; 15 bases are shared with TRBD2. J was trimmed by 3 bases and V by 2 bases; bases with no gene match: 1. The CDR3 extends over 16 amino acids. Germline CDR1 reads KGHSH; CDR2 reads LQKENI. The CDR3, as DNA: TGTGCCAGCTCACCAGGACTAGCGGGAGGGGAAGAGACCCAGTACTTC. Translation gives CASSPGLAGGEETQYF.

The J gene is TRBJ1-1, the V gene TRBV25-1, with TRBD1 identical over 7 bases. With 2 bases clipped from V and 0 bases from J, the junction kept 9 bases outside the gene matches. Germline assignment: CDR1 MGHDK and CDR2 SYGVNS. This CDR3 spans 17 amino acids. This chain's CDR3 is CASSETRGQSMNTEAFF. The CDR3 nucleotides are TGTGCCAGCAGTGAAACGAGGGGACAGAGCATGAACACTGAAGCTTTCTTT. Filled out from reference TRBV25-1 and TRBJ1-1, the complete variable domain reads EADIYQTPRYLVIGTGKKITLECSQTMGHDKMYWYQQDPGMELHLIHYSYGVNSTEKGDLSSESTVSRIRTEHFPLTLESARPSHTSQYLCASSETRGQSMNTEAFFGQGTRLTVV.

Note on this clone: Other nucleotide sequences from this sample produce the same CDR3. The V gene is TRBV18, the J gene TRBJ1-5; D is undetermined. Germline-derived CDR1 and CDR2 are KGHSH and LQKENI. Between the trimmed V and J ends, which lost 2 bases and 1 base, there was a span of 3 bases. This CDR3 contains 13 residues. The CDR3 loop is CASSPGSNQPQHF. CDR3 nucleotides: TGTGCCAGCTCACCAGGGAGCAATCAGCCCCAGCATTTT.

The V and J genes are TRBV29-1 and TRBJ1-2; 7 bases fit TRBD1. Germline V gives CDR1 SQVTM, CDR2 ANQGSEA. J was trimmed by 4 bases and V by 3 bases; bases with no gene match: 8. This CDR3 is 14 amino acids long. In nucleotides, the CDR3 is TGCAGCGTTGAGGCAAGACAGGGAGCCTATGGCTACACCTTC. Its protein product is CSVEARQGAYGYTF.

The rearrangement links TRBV2 to TRBJ1-4; 9 positions agree with TRBD1. The CDR3 runs to 14 residues. The germline gives CDR1 SNHLY, CDR2 FYNNEI. The V gene end was trimmed by 6 bases and the J gene end by 4 bases; junction bases not matched to a gene: 3. The CDR3 loop is CASSRTGVNEKLFF. In DNA form, the CDR3 reads TGTGCCAGCAGCCGGACAGGGGTTAATGAAAAACTGTTTTTT.

The chain recombines TRBV23-1 with TRBJ2-7, with D possibly TRBD1 on 6 matching bases. TRBV23-1 is designated an ORF whose function remains uncertain. The CDR3 length is 13 residues. The V end lost 6 bases, the J end lost 6 bases, and 15 bases lay between the germline ends. This CDR3 reads CASRPQRGSEQYV. The CDR3 bases are TGCGCCAGCAGACCCCAGAGGGGGAGCGAGCAGTACGTC.

The chain couples TRBV2 to TRBJ1-5, with a weak D call TRBD1 (6 bases). Trimming shortened V by 8 bases and J by 3 bases, and 11 bases separated the two germline ends. There are 13 residues in the CDR3. Germline-derived CDR1 and CDR2 are SNHLY and FYNNEI. The CDR3 here is CASSGDFNQPQHF. DNA for the CDR3: TGTGCCAGCTCAGGGGATTTCAATCAGCCCCAGCATTTT.

V is TRBV2 and J is TRBJ1-5; D is unresolved. CDR3 length: 13 amino acids. Germline V gene sequence: CDR1 SNHLY, CDR2 FYNNEI. The V and J ends lost 6 bases and 9 bases respectively, with 15 bases between them. CDR3 region: CASRMTGLRPQHF. CDR3 DNA sequence: TGTGCCAGCAGGATGACGGGCTTACGGCCCCAGCATTTT.

This chain uses TRBV4-1 with TRBJ2-3; D might be TRBD2 (6 bases). V lost 0 bases to trimming and J lost 1 base, with 14 bases between them. CDR1 and CDR2 from the germline V gene are MGHRA and YSYEKL. CDR3 length: 17 residues. The CDR3 loop is CASSQEVTSLGTDTQYF. CDR3 bases: TGCGCCAGCAGCCAAGAAGTTACTAGCCTAGGCACAGATACGCAGTATTTT.

The chain has TRBV9 and TRBJ1-2; D unresolved. V was trimmed by 0 bases and J by 2 bases, leaving 8 bases between them. Germline CDR1 and CDR2: SGDLS and YYNGEE. The CDR3 loop spans 14 amino acids. CDR3 nucleotide sequence: TGTGCCAGCAGCGTAGAAACGAGGAACTATGGCTACACCTTC. Protein product: CASSVETRNYGYTF.

The chain links TRBV7-9 to TRBJ2-1; 8 bases align to TRBD2. Trimming removed 3 bases from V and 0 bases from J; junction bases left unmatched: 7. The CDR3 is 17 amino acids. Germline values: CDR1 SEHNR, CDR2 FQNEAQ (reference sequence). CDR3 coding DNA: TGTGCCAGCAGCTTTCCGGGGGGGCAAAGCTCCTACAATGAGCAGTTCTTC. Its protein product is CASSFPGGQSSYNEQFF.

The CDR3 DNA reads TGTGCCAGCAGCGGCCACAGGGGGATCTACAATGAGCAGTTCTTC. Amino acids: CASSGHRGIYNEQFF. The chain joins TRBV9 to TRBJ2-1; TRBD1 matches 8 bases. The CDR3 length is 15 residues. Looked up from germline, CDR1 is SGDLS and CDR2 is YYNGEE. With 3 bases clipped from V and 3 bases from J, the junction kept 5 bases outside the gene matches.

J is TRBJ2-7 and V is TRBV19; 9 bases match TRBD1. Germline V CDR1 and CDR2: LNHDA, SQIVND (reference sequence). The V segment lost 1 base and the J segment 3 bases; nucleotides outside the gene matches: 4. This CDR3 is 15 amino acids long. In DNA form, the CDR3 reads TGTGCCAGTAGTATAGGGACAGGGGAAGTCTACGAGCAGTACTTC. It encodes CASSIGTGEVYEQYF.

This clone is a singleton in its sample. This chain connects TRBV10-3 to TRBJ1-2; 7 nucleotides agree with TRBD1. Germline values: CDR1 ENHRY, CDR2 SYGVKD. CDR3 size: 14 residues. Unmatched junction bases numbered 9, after V lost 7 bases and J lost 4 bases. This CDR3 reads CAINNGQDLYGYTF. The CDR3 DNA sequence: TGTGCCATCAACAACGGACAGGACCTCTATGGCTACACCTTC.

The chain couples TRBV27 to TRBJ1-2; D perhaps matches TRBD1 (6 bases). V lost 2 bases, J lost 4 bases, and 11 bases lay in between. Per the germline V gene, CDR1 is MNHEY and CDR2 is SMNVEV (reference sequence). There are 14 residues in the CDR3. Written as DNA, the CDR3 is TGTGCCAGCAGTTTACAGGGGCGCGCCTATGGCTACACCTTC. This encodes CASSLQGRAYGYTF.

The rearrangement uses TRBV24-1 and TRBJ2-1; D gene ambiguous. The CDR3 totals 12 residues. The germline gives CDR1 KGHDR, CDR2 SFDVKD. Trimming cost V 1 base and J 5 bases, with 2 bases left between them. The CDR3 reads CATSDFNNEQFF. CDR3 sequence (DNA): TGTGCCACCAGTGATTTCAACAATGAGCAGTTCTTC.

V and J are TRBV30 and TRBJ1-5, with D possibly TRBD1 on 6 matching bases. The CDR3 loop spans 13 amino acids. CDR1 and CDR2 (germline): GTSNPN, SVGIG (reference sequence). The V and J ends lost 2 bases and 5 bases respectively, with 10 bases between them. The CDR3 sequence is CAWSRGADQPQHF. The CDR3 nucleotides read TGTGCCTGGAGTAGGGGGGCGGATCAGCCCCAGCATTTT.

The chain couples TRBV6-6 to TRBJ2-7; 10 bases agree with TRBD1. CDR1 is MNHNY and CDR2 is SVGAGI in the germline V gene (reference sequence). This CDR3 contains 16 residues. After removal of 5 bases from V and 3 bases from J, the junction contained 10 bases not matched to a gene. The CDR3 loop reads CASSLPPGQGNYEQYF. In nucleotides, the CDR3 is TGTGCCAGCAGTCTACCCCCGGGACAGGGGAACTACGAGCAGTACTTC.

The chain joins TRBV11-2 to TRBJ1-1; 8 nucleotides match TRBD1. This CDR3 is 16 amino acids long. Trimming removed 5 bases from V and 1 base from J; junction bases left unmatched: 9. CDR1 and CDR2 (germline): SGHAT, FQNNGV. CDR3 sequence: CASSPGYRGRNTEAFF. CDR3 nucleotides: TGTGCCAGCAGCCCAGGATACAGGGGGAGGAACACTGAAGCTTTCTTT.

The CDR3 DNA sequence: TGTGCCAGCAGCCGCGGTGGGGGAGTGGCCTACAATGAGCAGTTCTTC. It translates to CASSRGGGVAYNEQFF. The genes are TRBV7-3 and TRBJ2-1; D is possibly TRBD1 or TRBD2 (5 bases each). The length of the CDR3 is 16 residues. The germline V gene encodes CDR1 SGHTA and CDR2 FQGTGA. The germline V and J ends were trimmed by 5 bases and 2 bases, with 16 bases remaining between them.

For the CDR3, the DNA is TGTGCCAGCAGTCGAGCTGTCGGGGGGTGGAATGAAAAACTGTTTTTT. This translates into CASSRAVGGWNEKLFF. The chain has TRBV11-2 and TRBJ1-4; a weak D match, TRBD1 (5 bases). From germline, CDR1 is SGHAT and CDR2 FQNNGV. V was cut by 6 bases and J by 5 bases, with 19 bases left in between. The CDR3 consists of 16 residues.

This chain links TRBV18 with TRBJ1-1; 7 positions match TRBD1. This CDR3 comprises 15 residues. The ends lost 3 bases at V and 2 bases at J; junction bases unmatched: 6. From germline, CDR1 is KGHSH and CDR2 LQKENI. As DNA, the CDR3 is TGTGCCAGCTCACCTACCGGGACAGCAAACACTGAAGCTTTCTTT. Protein sequence: CASSPTGTANTEAFF.

The V and J genes are TRBV30 and TRBJ1-2; D unresolved. Germline V gene sequence: CDR1 GTSNPN, CDR2 SVGIG (reference sequence). This CDR3 comprises 13 residues. Trimming took off 5 bases at V and 8 bases at J, with 18 bases between the two ends. The CDR3 DNA reads as TGTGCCTGGGATACCGGGATGATGGGGGGCTACACCTTC. Translating gives CAWDTGMMGGYTF.

The J gene is TRBJ1-3, the V gene TRBV4-1; no clear D gene. Germline loops: CDR1 MGHRA, CDR2 YSYEKL. The V gene lost 4 bases and the J gene lost 0 bases, with 13 bases spanning the gap. This CDR3 contains 16 residues. CDR3 sequence (DNA): TGCGCCAGCAGCCTGAACCTCAGGAGCTCTGGAAACACCATATATTTT. Translating it yields CASSLNLRSSGNTIYF.